The 5 T cell receptor beta chains given below trace back to one sample, sequenced in a study of T cells after yellow fever vaccination. A single record per CDR3 protein comes from TCRdb applying MiXCR to the 5' RACE reads. The data contain some 560,000 distinct CDR3 sequences, around 16% of them singletons. Here the sequenced sample was PBMCs, taken around 5 days after the first yellow fever vaccination. The receptors come from a man younger than 30 who received the YFV17D yellow fever vaccine.

This clonotype showed up just a few times. The V and J genes are TRBV20-1 and TRBJ1-2, with D possibly matching TRBD1 (6 bases). Germline CDR1 reads DFQATT; CDR2 reads SNEGSKA (reference sequence). Trimming removed 6 bases from V and 3 bases from J, with 17 bases in between. This CDR3 region has 14 residues. The CDR3 here is CSASGGAAYYGYTF. CDR3 DNA: TGCAGTGCAAGCGGGGGGGCCGCTTACTATGGCTACACCTTC.

The chain has TRBV11-2 and TRBJ2-7; 8 bases are a match to TRBD2. With 5 bases clipped from V and 3 bases from J, the junction kept 18 bases outside the gene matches. The CDR3 loop spans 18 amino acids. Germline V gene lookup returns CDR1 SGHAT and CDR2 FQNNGV. CDR3 bases: TGTGCCAGCAGCCAACTGGGACTAGGGGCTAGAGGGAACTACGAGCAGTACTTC. Translated: CASSQLGLGARGNYEQYF.

This chain links TRBV4-1 with TRBJ2-2, with TRBD1 matching 9 bases. With 4 bases clipped from V and 6 bases from J, the junction kept 6 bases outside the gene matches. The germline CDR1 and CDR2 sequences are MGHRA and YSYEKL. The length of the CDR3 is 15 residues. DNA of the CDR3: TGCGCCAGCAGCCCAGGGGGGACAGGGCCCGGGGAGCTGTTTTTT. As protein: CASSPGGTGPGELFF.

The CDR3 region is CAISESRQGGTDTQYF. DNA for the CDR3: TGTGCCATCAGTGAGTCACGACAGGGCGGCACAGATACGCAGTATTTT. The chain has TRBV10-3 and TRBJ2-3, with 7 bases identical to TRBD1. The CDR3 has 16 residues. V was clipped by 0 bases and J by 1 base; unmatched bases: 4. Germline CDR1 ENHRY, CDR2 SYGVKD.

J is TRBJ2-3 and V is TRBV27, with a possible D match to TRBD1 (6 bases). The CDR3 extends over 14 amino acids. V was pared by 2 bases and J by 7 bases, with 13 bases between. The V gene's germline CDR1 is MNHEY and CDR2 SMNVEV (reference sequence). The CDR3 is CASSLGTRGHTQYF. The DNA of the CDR3 is TGTGCCAGCAGTTTAGGCACCAGGGGCCATACGCAGTATTTT.